This T cell receptor beta chain was captured in a study of blood T cell repertoires in COVID-19. The trim removed 6 bases at V and 8 bases at J, leaving 7 bases unmatched. This CDR3 is built from 13 residues. Germline lookup yields CDR1 SGDLS and CDR2 YYNGEE. Sequencing was performed with immunoSEQ multiplex PCR; in TCRdb, only in-frame clones are kept and a portion is missing. The sample gives about 100,000 clones, just over 85% of which show up once; less than 3% is in the top ten. Sequenced material: PBMCs or T cells enriched from blood (not recorded which). This receptor was taken from a woman aged 45-59 years who had recovered from COVID-19. The rearrangement links TRBV9 to TRBJ2-1; TRBD2 matches at 8 bases. CDR3 bases: TGTGCCAGCACCGACGGGGGGGCCGATGAGCAGTTCTTC. Translated: CASTDGGADEQFF.